This entry is about one T cell receptor (beta chain). The entry originates in a study of blood T cell repertoires in COVID-19. Whole-study context: Some COVID-19 samples were acute and others convalescent; all came from the United States, Italy and Spain. T cells, B-cell-depleted T cells, or PBMCs provided the cDNA or gDNA that served as material.

Original handling: Amplification with reference gene primers provided the estimates of nucleated cell counts. Produced via immunoSEQ multiplex PCR; TCRdb's table is partial and in-frame only. V, J and clone size were drawn from that table, and D and trimming were deduced from the DNA. The sample lists about 220,000 clones, about nine tenths occurring once. Participants were aged about 18 to 100 years from approximately 23 US areas. V shed 8 bases and J shed 0 bases, with 7 bases lying between them. In germline, CDR1 is MNHEY, CDR2 SVGAGI. This CDR3 region has 12 residues. The specimen sequenced was PBMCs or T cells enriched from blood (not recorded which). The J gene is TRBJ1-1, the V gene TRBV6-5, with D perhaps TRBD1 (6 bases). This TCR came from a woman in her 40s with acute COVID-19. The CDR3 region is CASEGVNTEAFF. CDR3 DNA: TGTGCCAGCGAGGGGGTGAACACTGAAGCTTTCTTT.